This T cell receptor beta chain emerged from a study of low-dose radiotherapy and immunotherapy resistance in tumors. This clonotype was counted many times. Alpha and beta chains were covered, as first-strand cDNA relied on TRAV- and TRBV-specific primers. The PCR that amplified TCRs ran for around 20 cycles, relying on a constant-region primer and a V-primer adapter. From the reads, TCRdb called clonotypes with MiXCR, one entry per CDR3 protein. The sample includes tens of thousands of distinct CDR3 sequences, 20% to 25% of them seen just once. Time point of the sample: after trial treatment. Treatment: LDRT plus nivolumab, ipilimumab, low-dose cyclophosphamide and aspirin (RACIN trial). CDR1 is KGHSH, CDR2 LQKENI, per germline. V lost 5 bases and J lost 0, with 13 bases in between. The CDR3 sequence is 16 residues long.

The V and J genes are TRBV18 and TRBJ2-2; possible D gene TRBD1, 5 bases. This material consisted of PBMCs, taken after low-dose radiotherapy plus immunotherapy. This TCR came from a female donor with ovarian cancer. CDR3 bases: TGTGCCAGCTCAGCTATTGACAGAGCGAACACCGGGGAGCTGTTTTTT. It specifies CASSAIDRANTGELFF.